This T cell receptor beta chain was sequenced in a study of T cell responses to AZD1222 COVID-19 vaccine. Study-wide points: A rise in Spike-specific TCR breadth and depth followed two AZD1222 doses.

This clone was observed once. Its specificity is not known. The method was immunoSEQ multiplex PCR; TCRdb's version includes in-frame clones alone and lacks a portion of them. The table shows over 120,000 clones, with roughly nine tenths occurring only once. With 3 bases removed from V and 7 bases from J, the gap between germline ends came to 7 bases. The germline CDR1 and CDR2 sequences are KGHSH and LQKENI. The CDR3 is made up of 12 amino acids. The rearrangement uses TRBV18 and TRBJ2-1; no definite D call. The source material was peripheral blood, sampled on day 0 of AZD1222 vaccination. This TCR was recovered from an adult in good health. As DNA, the CDR3 is TGTGCCAGCTCACCGGACGTAAATGAGCAGTTCTTC. Residues: CASSPDVNEQFF.